The 4 T cell receptor beta chains in this list originate from one sample, sequenced in a study of T cells in Graves' hyperthyroidism and ophthalmopathy. Researchers took RNA transcripts and amplified the TCR beta CDR3 regions from them. The HTBI primer set was used in a first-round RT-PCR of the TCR CDR3. From the multiplex PCR reads, TCRdb called clonotypes with MiXCR, one entry per CDR3 protein. The sample consists of about 560,000 distinct CDR3 sequences, about a sixth of them appearing once. The sequencing input was blood. The receptors come from a woman between 18 and 29 years old with Graves' hyperthyroidism.

Only a few counts were recorded for this clonotype. The chain couples TRBV6-5 to TRBJ1-6; a possible D gene is TRBD1 (6 bases). V lost 2 bases and J 4 bases, leaving 15 bases between the germline ends. The germline V gene encodes CDR1 MNHEY and CDR2 SVGAGI. This CDR3 region has 17 residues. The CDR3 is CASSYTGGASYNSPLHF. CDR3 bases: TGTGCCAGCAGTTACACGGGGGGGGCGAGTTATAATTCACCCCTCCACTTT.

The CDR3 here is CASKDGGTNSPLHF. The CDR3 DNA follows: TGTGCCAGCAAAGACGGGGGAACTAATTCACCCCTCCACTTT. V and J are TRBV28 and TRBJ1-6, with a weak D call TRBD1 (5 bases). This CDR3 has 14 amino acids. Trimming took off 7 bases at V and 6 bases at J, with 13 bases between the two ends. Germline CDR1 is MDHEN and CDR2 is SYDVKM.

This clonotype was found many times. The chain couples TRBV2 to TRBJ1-1; no definite D call. The germline V and J ends were trimmed by 2 bases and 3 bases, with 10 bases remaining between them. Germline CDR1 reads SNHLY; CDR2 reads FYNNEI. The CDR3 is 14 amino acids. The CDR3 protein is CASSEYGEDTEAFF. CDR3 coding DNA: TGTGCCAGCAGTGAATACGGGGAGGACACTGAAGCTTTCTTT. Variable domain in full (rest from reference TRBV2 and TRBJ1-1): EPEVTQTPSHQVTQMGQEVILRCVPISNHLYFYWYRQILGQKVEFLVSFYNNEISEKSEIFDDQFSVERPDGSNFTLKIRSTKLEDSAMYFCASSEYGEDTEAFFGQGTRLTVV.

This clonotype has at least ten counts. This chain's CDR3 is CSAPGRPSYEQYF. The CDR3 DNA reads as TGCAGTGCTCCGGGACGACCTTCCTACGAGCAGTACTTC. V and J are TRBV20-1 and TRBJ2-7; the D call may be TRBD1 or TRBD2 (5 bases each). The V gene lost 5 bases and the J gene lost 1 base, with 12 bases spanning the gap. CDR3 length equals 13 residues. Germline values: CDR1 DFQATT, CDR2 SNEGSKA (reference sequence).